The rows below give T cell receptor beta chains drawn from one sample of a study of T cells in Graves' hyperthyroidism and ophthalmopathy. TCRdb processed the multiplex PCR reads anew with MiXCR; each CDR3 protein has one entry. The sample includes 300,000 or so distinct CDR3 sequences, around 23% of them seen just once. Sample: blood. These receptors were obtained from a woman aged 45-65 years with Graves' hyperthyroidism. Both conserved end residues are part of each CDR3. Fields, in order: CDR3 DNA, CDR3 protein, V gene, J gene, D gene, clone size. D genes are given only for firm matches. The listing skips clone size in some rows; elsewhere it reads once, few, many or a size class.

TGTGCCAGCAGTAAGGGGCCGGGACAGGGTTCAGGCTACACCTTC	CASSKGPGQGSGYTF	TRBV7-2	TRBJ1-2	TRBD1	NA
TGCAGTGCTAGGATTTTAGAGGGGGGTTCATACAATGAGCAGTTCTTC	CSARILEGGSYNEQFF	TRBV20-1	TRBJ2-1	NA	NA
TGTGCCAGCAGCCCCAACAGCCCCGCAACTAATGAAAAACTGTTTTTT	CASSPNSPATNEKLFF	TRBV7-9	TRBJ1-4	NA	few
TGCGCCAGAGGACGTGGGAGCACAGATACGCAGTATTTT	CARGRGSTDTQYF	TRBV5-1	TRBJ2-3	NA	NA
TGTGCCAGCAGCCGTGGGACAGGGGGCCCCCCCGGTACGCAGTATTTT	CASSRGTGGPPGTQYF	TRBV13	TRBJ2-3	TRBD1	NA
TGCAGTGCTAAAAGCGCCTTTTCCTACAATGAGCAGTTCTTC	CSAKSAFSYNEQFF	TRBV20-1	TRBJ2-1	NA	few
TGCGCCAGCAGCTTGGGCCTAGCGGGGGGGCCCGCAGATACGCAGTATTTT	CASSLGLAGGPADTQYF	TRBV5-1	TRBJ2-3	TRBD2	NA
TGTGCCAGCAGCCAGTTGGGGGTAAATACTGAAGCTTTCTTT	CASSQLGVNTEAFF	TRBV5-6	TRBJ1-1	NA	NA
TGTGCCAGCAGCCGGGACTTTAACGAGCAGTACTTC	CASSRDFNEQYF	TRBV12-3/TRBV12-4	TRBJ2-7	NA	many
TGTGCCAGCAAAAACAGGGTACCGACTGAAGCTTTCTTT	CASKNRVPTEAFF	TRBV28	TRBJ1-1	NA	few
TGCAGAGCCGGGACAAGTCCTCTCGAGCAGTACTTC	CRAGTSPLEQYF	TRBV20-1	TRBJ2-7	NA	many